The following is a T cell receptor beta chain sequence with its context. The antigen is undetermined. A multiplex PCR was run with 60 Vbeta primers and 13 Jbeta primers. The method was immunoSEQ multiplex PCR; TCRdb's version includes in-frame clones alone and lacks a portion of them. Among 200,000 or so clones, approximately 85% were seen once, and the ten largest hold 6.5%. The sample belongs to a study of cytomegalovirus exposure and HLA in healthy donors. Germline-derived CDR1 and CDR2 are MGHRA and YSYEKL. The CDR3 extends over 12 amino acids. V gave up 1 base and J gave up 11 bases, with 11 bases separating them. Study-level findings and limits: According to an earlier analysis, most TCR beta V segments yielded productive rearrangements about 90% or about 30% of the time.

This chain links TRBV4-1 with TRBJ2-5; D is perhaps TRBD2 (6 bases). This receptor was obtained from a woman between 50 and 59 years old in good health and CMV-seropositive. Material: PBMCs. CDR3 sequence reads: CASSQVSGVQYF. CDR3 nucleotides: TGCGCCAGCAGCCAAGTGTCGGGAGTTCAGTACTTC.